The next 19 T cell receptor beta chains were all read from a single sample in a study of T cell responses to AZD1222 COVID-19 vaccine. TCRdb keeps only in-frame clones here, not all; method: immunoSEQ multiplex PCR. Counted here are some 130,000 clones, around 86% occurring once; the ten biggest clones make up approximately 20%. The input for sequencing was peripheral blood, taken on day 0 of AZD1222 vaccination. The receptors shown here come from an adult in good health.

The genes are TRBV12-5 and TRBJ1-4; D perhaps matches TRBD1 (5 bases). The V gene's germline CDR1 is LGHNT and CDR2 FRNRAP. V gave up 0 bases and J gave up 8 bases, with 10 bases separating them. The CDR3 totals 14 residues. The CDR3 DNA is TGTGCTAGTGGTTTGGTAAAGGGGCTGGAAAAACTGTTTTTT. Translated: CASGLVKGLEKLFF.

The chain uses TRBV19 and TRBJ1-2; a weak D match, TRBD1 (6 bases). Germline lookup yields CDR1 LNHDA and CDR2 SQIVND (reference sequence). Trimming left V 5 bases short and J 0 bases short, with 10 bases between. This CDR3 contains 14 residues. The DNA of the CDR3 is TGTGCCAGTAGTCCACAGGGCGCTAACTATGGCTACACCTTC. Translation gives CASSPQGANYGYTF.

The chain employs TRBV27 and TRBJ2-7; D ambiguous. Deletions cut 4 bases from V and 4 bases from J, with 14 bases between. In germline, CDR1 is MNHEY, CDR2 SMNVEV (reference sequence). This CDR3 is built from 14 residues. The CDR3 nucleotides are TGTGCCAGCAGTTATTTGAGCAGAGATTACGAGCAGTACTTC. This translates into CASSYLSRDYEQYF.

The chain's CDR3 is CASSIGQNTEAFF. The DNA of the CDR3 is TGCGCCAGCAGCATCGGACAGAACACTGAAGCTTTCTTT. The rearrangement links TRBV5-1 to TRBJ1-1, with D possibly matching TRBD1 (5 bases). V gave up 4 bases and J gave up 1 base, with 8 bases separating them. The germline gives CDR1 SGHRS, CDR2 YFSETQ. The CDR3 has 13 residues. Full variable domain (missing parts from reference TRBV5-1 and TRBJ1-1): KAGVTQTPRYLIKTRGQQVTLSCSPISGHRSVSWYQQTPGQGLQFLFEYFSETQRNKGNFPGRFSGRQFSNSRSEMNVSTLELGDSALYLCASSIGQNTEAFFGQGTRLTVV.

The J gene is TRBJ2-7, the V gene TRBV3-1 (or the pseudogene TRBV3-2); 9 positions agree with TRBD2. The CDR3 is made up of 14 amino acids. CDR1 is LGHDT and CDR2 is YNNKEL in the germline V gene (reference sequence). With 1 base clipped from V and 5 bases from J, the junction kept 3 bases outside the gene matches. CDR3 nucleotide sequence: TGTGCCAGCAGCCAAGTGGTAGCGGGGGACGAGCAGTACTTC. It translates to CASSQVVAGDEQYF.

The chain joins TRBV6-5 to TRBJ1-2; D is ambiguous. Trimming shortened V by 0 bases and J by 5 bases, and 7 bases separated the two germline ends. CDR1 is MNHEY and CDR2 is SVGAGI in the germline V gene. There are 13 residues in the CDR3. CDR3 residues: CASSYSTQYGYTF. The CDR3 DNA reads TGTGCCAGCAGTTACTCGACACAGTATGGCTACACCTTC.

This chain joins TRBV2 and TRBJ2-3; 10 nucleotides agree with TRBD2. There are 16 residues in the CDR3. After removal of 2 bases from V and 5 bases from J, the junction contained 7 bases not matched to a gene. Germline V CDR1 and CDR2: SNHLY, FYNNEI. CDR3 sequence: CASSESGGAFLDTQYF. DNA for the CDR3: TGTGCCAGCAGTGAAAGCGGGGGGGCCTTTCTAGATACGCAGTATTTT.

This clone was observed a few times. The rearrangement links TRBV12-3 or TRBV12-4 to TRBJ1-5; no definite D call. V was shortened by 6 bases and J by 11 bases, with 14 bases between the two germline ends. CDR3 length equals 12 residues. Here the CDR3 DNA reads TGTGCCAGCAGGGACTGGATCTCAGCCCAGCATTTT. As protein: CASRDWISAQHF.

This chain uses TRBV29-1 with TRBJ2-7, with unresolved D. Germline V gene sequence: CDR1 SQVTM, CDR2 ANQGSEA. The CDR3 spans 11 residues. Deletions cut 4 bases from V and 4 bases from J, with 8 bases between. As DNA, the CDR3 is TGCAGCGTTGGTCATGATTACGAGCAGTACTTC. Translated, it gives CSVGHDYEQYF.

The chain employs TRBV5-1 and TRBJ2-2; D is unclear. V lost 0 bases to trimming and J lost 0 bases, with 6 bases between them. Germline CDR1 and CDR2: SGHRS and YFSETQ. The CDR3 contains 15 residues. CDR3: CASSLDTSNTGELFF. For the CDR3, the DNA is TGCGCCAGCAGCTTGGACACCTCGAACACCGGGGAGCTGTTTTTT.

V and J are TRBV5-1 and TRBJ1-3; possible D gene TRBD1, 5 bases. The CDR3 is made up of 14 amino acids. Germline assignment: CDR1 SGHRS and CDR2 YFSETQ. V lost 4 bases, J lost 0 bases, and 8 bases lay in between. CDR3 residues: CASSPGVSGNTIYF. CDR3 DNA sequence: TGCGCCAGCAGCCCGGGGGTCTCTGGAAACACCATATATTTT.

This clone was counted a single time. V usage is TRBV5-1 and J usage is TRBJ2-3; D unclear. There are 16 residues in the CDR3. Germline-derived CDR1 and CDR2 are SGHRS and YFSETQ. V gave up 1 base and J gave up 2 bases, with 14 bases separating them. The CDR3 coding sequence is TGCGCCAGCAGCTTGTCCGAGATGAAACCCACAGATACGCAGTATTTT. Residues: CASSLSEMKPTDTQYF.

DNA of the CDR3: TGTGCCAGCAGACCAGGGTTGGGCAATCAGCCCCAGCATTTT. This gives the protein CASRPGLGNQPQHF. This chain connects TRBV6-5 to TRBJ1-5; TRBD1 might be the D (5 bases). Germline CDR1 is MNHEY and CDR2 is SVGAGI. The CDR3 has 14 amino acids. V was trimmed by 6 bases and J by 2 bases, leaving 11 bases between them.

The V call is TRBV7-8, the J call TRBJ2-7, with no clear D. The ends were cut back, 1 base at V and 5 bases at J, with 6 bases in the middle. Germline V gene sequence: CDR1 SGHVS, CDR2 FQNEAQ. The CDR3 runs 12 residues. CDR3 loop: CASSLGRDEQYF. The CDR3, as DNA: TGTGCCAGCAGCTTAGGCAGAGACGAGCAGTACTTC.

This chain links TRBV2 with TRBJ2-3; D is ambiguous. The CDR3 sequence is 13 residues long. V shed 2 bases and J shed 4 bases, with 7 bases lying between them. Germline V gives CDR1 SNHLY, CDR2 FYNNEI. CDR3 nucleotide sequence: TGTGCCAGCAGTGAAAGCCCCGCAGATACGCAGTATTTT. It codes for CASSESPADTQYF.

The genes are TRBV3-1 (or the pseudogene TRBV3-2) and TRBJ1-2, with D maybe TRBD1 (5 bases). Germline V gene sequence: CDR1 LGHDT, CDR2 YNNKEL (reference sequence). V was trimmed by 2 bases and J by 8 bases, leaving 9 bases between them. This CDR3 region has 12 residues. CDR3 loop: CASSQQQGGYTF. DNA for the CDR3: TGTGCCAGCAGCCAACAGCAGGGAGGCTACACCTTC.

The chain is built from TRBV19 and TRBJ1-1; D may be TRBD1 (6 bases). Germline V gives CDR1 LNHDA, CDR2 SQIVND (reference sequence). The V end was cut by 5 bases, the J end by 5 bases, with 15 bases between. The CDR3 spans 14 residues. CDR3 bases: TGTGCCAGTAGTGACATAGGGACAAGTACTGAAGCTTTCTTT. Its protein product is CASSDIGTSTEAFF. Variable domain in full (rest from reference TRBV19 and TRBJ1-1): DGGITQSPKYLFRKEGQNVTLSCEQNLNHDAMYWYRQDPGQGLRLIYYSQIVNDFQKGDIAEGYSVSREKKESFPLTVTSAQKNPTAFYLCASSDIGTSTEAFFGQGTRLTVV.

The V and J genes are TRBV27 and TRBJ2-5; 10 nucleotides line up with TRBD2. The CDR3 is 15 amino acids. Germline CDR1 is MNHEY and CDR2 is SMNVEV (reference sequence). Trimming at V came to 4 bases and at J to 4 bases, leaving 6 bases not matched to a gene. CDR3 residues: CASSSPGTSVETQYF. In nucleotides, the CDR3 is TGTGCCAGCAGTTCGCCCGGGACTAGCGTAGAGACCCAGTACTTC.

The V and J genes are TRBV7-2 and TRBJ2-3; 7 positions agree with TRBD2. Germline loops: CDR1 SGHTA, CDR2 FQGNSA. The CDR3 covers 14 residues. Trimming took 7 bases from V and 1 from J; bases not matched to a gene: 5. Here the CDR3 reads CASTSGGRTDTQYF. DNA of the CDR3: TGTGCCAGCACCTCGGGGGGACGCACAGATACGCAGTATTTT. The variable domain in full, completed from reference TRBV7-2 and TRBJ2-3, reads GAGVSQSPSNKVTEKGKDVELRCDPISGHTALYWYRQSLGQGLEFLIYFQGNSAPDKSGLPSDRFSAERTGGSVSTLTIQRTQQEDSAVYLCASTSGGRTDTQYFGPGTRLTVL.